What follows is one T cell receptor beta chain and its context. Its antigen is as yet unknown. Germline lookup yields CDR1 SGHRS and CDR2 YFSETQ. The CDR3 covers 14 residues. Trimming took 3 bases from V and 7 from J, leaving 14 bases between them. The data were taken from a study of shared clonotypes between healthy human individuals. Study-wide context: Used for every donor were three CD4 naive, three CD4 memory, two CD8 naive and one CD8 memory plate.

The study, taken as a whole, reports: Compared with clonotypes that all four donors shared, non-shared clonotypes had lower generation probabilities. It was observed that approximately 5% of naive CD4 clonotypes were shared across a handful of donors.

Measured with immunoSEQ multiplex PCR; TCRdb has only the in-frame clones, and not every one. The profile shows approximately 350,000 clones, approximately 74% of them singletons. The rearrangement links TRBV5-1 to TRBJ2-1, with D perhaps TRBD1 (6 bases). The receptor's source is a man aged 30 to 45 in good health. Sequencing was performed on memory CD4+ T cells sorted from blood. This sample's subset: CD45RA-negative fraction. CDR3 region: CASSSTAGENEQFF. The CDR3 DNA reads TGCGCCAGCAGCTCTACCGCAGGGGAGAATGAGCAGTTCTTC.